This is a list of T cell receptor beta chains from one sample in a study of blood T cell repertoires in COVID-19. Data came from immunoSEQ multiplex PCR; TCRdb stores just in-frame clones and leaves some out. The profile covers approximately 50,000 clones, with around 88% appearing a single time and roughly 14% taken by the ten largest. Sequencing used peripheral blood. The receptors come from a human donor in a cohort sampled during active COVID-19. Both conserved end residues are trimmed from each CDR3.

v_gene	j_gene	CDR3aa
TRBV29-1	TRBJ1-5	SARTGDGNQPQH
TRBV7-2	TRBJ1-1	ASSLDRPRNGNTEAF
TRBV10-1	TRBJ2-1	ASERDSNNEQF
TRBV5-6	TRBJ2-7	ASRLSGGNYEQY
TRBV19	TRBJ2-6	ASSIMGTSGANVLT
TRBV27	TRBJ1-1	ASSLIGRGTEAF
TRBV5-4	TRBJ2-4	ASSLGGTIAKNIQY
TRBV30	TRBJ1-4	AWSPLTGHNEKLF
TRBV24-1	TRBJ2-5	ATSANGQGGETQY
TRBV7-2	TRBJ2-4	ASSLGGTGRGNIQY
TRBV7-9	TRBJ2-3	ASSLNARDSTDTQY
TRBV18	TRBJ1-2	ASSPGTGATNYGYT
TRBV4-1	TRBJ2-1	ASSPKGGGSGLSYNEQF
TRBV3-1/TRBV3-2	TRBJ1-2	ASSHAQDYGYT
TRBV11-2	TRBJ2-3	ASRRSSGRTQY
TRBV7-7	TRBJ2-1	ASSPRTGTYNEQF
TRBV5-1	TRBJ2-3	ASSLGAGVVADTQY
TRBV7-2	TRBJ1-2	ASSLNGGGYGYT
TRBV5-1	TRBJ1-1	ASSSGQNTEAF
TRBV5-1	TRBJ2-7	ASSLTGDSYEQY
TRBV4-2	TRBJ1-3	ASSHGGLGEGLTSGNTIY
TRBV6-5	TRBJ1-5	ASSYSVTTNQPQH
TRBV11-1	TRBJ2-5	ASSFGQGETQY
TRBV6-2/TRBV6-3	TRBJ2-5	ASSYSGGLGEETQY
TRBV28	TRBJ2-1	ASSLYLLGFQF
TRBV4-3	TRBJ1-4	ASSLGTGGLSEKLF
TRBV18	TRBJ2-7	ASSPDIGAGGYEQY
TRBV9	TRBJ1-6	ASSVADNSPLH
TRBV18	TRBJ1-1	ASSTLTGDTEAF
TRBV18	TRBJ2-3	ASSPRTETDTQY
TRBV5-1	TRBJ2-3	ASSSADTQY
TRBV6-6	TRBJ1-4	ASRDKTNEKLF
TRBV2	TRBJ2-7	ATQGTSGYEQY
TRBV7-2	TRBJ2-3	ASSLPLAGGDTQY
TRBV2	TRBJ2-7	AMQGIGYEQY
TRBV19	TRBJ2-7	ASSWTGRGSEQY
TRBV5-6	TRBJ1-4	ASTLMGLGTNEKLF
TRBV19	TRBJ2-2	ASSGQANTGELF
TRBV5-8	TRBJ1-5	ASSFPSGRGGYGQPQH
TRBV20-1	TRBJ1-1	SATSNTEAF
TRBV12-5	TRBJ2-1	ASARTGGILGEQF
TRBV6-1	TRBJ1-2	ASSEAPPIQGAYGYT
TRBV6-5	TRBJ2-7	ASSYFRTGGFEQY
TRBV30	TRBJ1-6	AWRAGTGGNSPLH
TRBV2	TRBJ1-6	ASRWDRGNDNSPLH
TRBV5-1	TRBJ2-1	ASSLAADEQF